This T cell receptor beta chain was identified during a study of immune evolution from preneoplasia to lung adenocarcinoma. With 5 bases removed from V and 2 bases from J, the gap between germline ends came to 15 bases. Germline V CDR1 and CDR2: SGHDN, FVKESK. This CDR3 contains 15 residues. Measured with immunoSEQ multiplex PCR; TCRdb has only the in-frame clones, and not every one. The sample lists about 8,300 clones, around 83% occurring once. Resections took place in Japan or China from the mid-2010s to the late 2010s. The receptor was derived from a person aged 50-75 years with lung adenocarcinoma. Material: FFPE invasive lung adenocarcinoma tissue. The chain is built from TRBV14 and TRBJ2-5, with a tentative D call TRBD1 (5 bases). This chain's CDR3 is CASSKQELIQETQYF. CDR3 nucleotides: TGTGCCAGCAGCAAACAGGAGTTGATTCAAGAGACCCAGTACTTC. The entire variable domain, with the rest obtained from reference TRBV14 and TRBJ2-5, is as follows: EAGVTQFPSHSVIEKGQTVTLRCDPISGHDNLYWYRRVMGKEIKFLLHFVKESKQDESGMPNNRFLAERTGGTYSTLKVQPAELEDSGVYFCASSKQELIQETQYFGPGTRLLVL.